The clone carrying this T cell receptor beta chain was found once. Original handling: Estimates of nucleated cell counts were drawn from the amplification of reference gene primers. The method was immunoSEQ multiplex PCR; TCRdb's version includes in-frame clones alone and lacks a portion of them. V and J calls and clone size come straight from that table; D and trimming were deduced from the DNA. The table lists 200,000 to 250,000 clones, about 83% of them singletons, with 1.3% in the top ten. While infection was still active, Seattle patients were enrolled and then followed longitudinally. This sample stems from a study of blood T cell repertoires in COVID-19. For the study at large: Sites in the United States, Italy and Spain provided acute and convalescent COVID-19 samples. The cDNA or gDNA used as material had been derived from T cells, B-cell-depleted T cells, or PBMCs.

CDR1 is MNHEY, CDR2 SVGAGI, per germline. V lost 8 bases and J lost 3, with 12 bases in between. The length of the CDR3 is 13 residues. The rearrangement uses TRBV6-5 and TRBJ2-3, with no clear D. This TCR came from a woman in her twenties or thirties with COVID-19, enrolled during active disease. The sequencing input was peripheral blood. CDR3 coding DNA: TGTGCCAGCCTATCCCTGAGGACAGATACGCAGTATTTT. This translates into CASLSLRTDTQYF.